This paragraph reports one T cell receptor beta chain. How the authors handled the data: Estimated nucleated cell counts came from reference gene primer amplification. TCRdb's copy holds only in-frame clones and misses some; the assay was immunoSEQ multiplex PCR. Clone size and V and J calls were adopted from that table, with D and trimming inferred from the DNA. The sample lists fewer than 180,000 clones; approximately 80% were seen once. This sample stems from a study of blood T cell repertoires in COVID-19. Looking at the study overall: PBMCs, B-cell-depleted T cells, or T cells were the source of the cDNA or gDNA that made up the material.

This TCR derives from a man in his 70s with acute or convalescent COVID-19. Sequenced material: peripheral blood.

CDR3 sequence reads: CASSGPLRAGRPFTLHF. The CDR3 nucleotides are TGTGCCAGCAGTGGACCTTTGAGGGCAGGCCGGCCTTTCACCCTCCACTTT. The V call is TRBV6-1, the J call TRBJ1-6; no definite D call. This CDR3 has 17 amino acids. The ends were cut back, 4 bases at V and 14 bases at J, with 27 bases in the middle. Looked up from germline, CDR1 is MNHNS and CDR2 is SASEGT.